This TCR beta chain was retrieved from a study of T-cell reconstitution after alpha-beta-depleted transplantation in children. The table lists this clonotype with many counts. For TCRbeta, the library was prepared with unique molecular identifiers. TCRdb independently ran MiXCR on the PCR reads; one entry per CDR3 protein. The sample lists approximately 250,000 distinct CDR3 sequences; roughly a tenth were seen once. The CDR3 consists of 13 residues. The V end lost 8 bases, the J end lost 3 bases, and 13 bases lay between the germline ends. The chain joins TRBV12-3 or TRBV12-4 to TRBJ1-1; maybe TRBD1 (5 bases). This TCR came from a human donor who donated a stem cell graft to a child with SCID. Source: PBMCs from the stem cell graft donor, taken from the stem cell graft. As DNA, the CDR3 is TGTGCCAGCTTGTTTGTGGGGGACACTGAAGCTTTCTTT. This gives the protein CASLFVGDTEAFF.